This T cell receptor (beta chain) came from a study of Graves' ophthalmopathy and Graves' hyperthyroidism. This clonotype was seen repeatedly, ten times or more. Its antigen remains unidentified. The study amplified TCR beta CDR3 regions using RNA transcripts. HTBI primers primed a first-round RT-PCR, and a second-round multiplex PCR followed. TCRdb re-derived calls from the multiplex PCR reads in MiXCR, one entry per CDR3 protein. The sample has almost 400,000 distinct CDR3 sequences; around 17% are singletons. V lost 5 bases to trimming and J lost 4 bases; unmatched junction nucleotides: 4. The CDR3 has 14 amino acids. The study, taken as a whole, reports: In blood appeared most of the expanded thyroid clonotypes whose frequency exceeded 0.001. A 13-signature model separated ophthalmopathy from stable hyperthyroidism, reaching 85% to 90% sensitivity and roughly 81% specificity cross-validated.

Sequences were obtained from peripheral blood. V and J are TRBV12-3 or TRBV12-4 and TRBJ1-3, with TRBD1 matching 8 bases. The receptor's source is a young woman with Graves' ophthalmopathy. This chain's CDR3 is CASSNDRGGNTIYF. CDR3 bases: TGTGCCAGCAGTAATGACAGGGGAGGAAACACCATATATTTT.